These T cell receptor beta chains were read from a single sample in a study of T cell repertoires in aging, cancer and after chemotherapy. TCRdb independently ran MiXCR on the multiplex PCR reads; one entry per CDR3 protein. The repertoire has around 9,600 distinct CDR3 sequences, roughly two fifths of them found once; the top ten carry 3.5%. The specimen sequenced was blood. Receptor source: a human donor in good health. CDR3s include the opening cysteine and the closing phenylalanine or tryptophan.

v_gene: TRBV18
j_gene: TRBJ2-5
CDR3aa: CASSPGRETQYF

v_gene: TRBV18
j_gene: TRBJ2-7
CDR3aa: CASSPAQGYEQYF

v_gene: TRBV5-6
j_gene: TRBJ1-2
CDR3aa: CASMLPDGLNGYTF

v_gene: TRBV6-5
j_gene: TRBJ1-5
CDR3aa: CASSYSGVRGPNQPQHF

v_gene: TRBV24-1
j_gene: TRBJ1-4
CDR3aa: CATSDSRAGEKLFF

v_gene: TRBV6-4
j_gene: TRBJ1-6
CDR3aa: CAISESIGTATSPLHF

v_gene: TRBV10-3
j_gene: TRBJ2-1
CDR3aa: CAIMGQGGNYNEQFF

v_gene: TRBV13
j_gene: TRBJ2-5
CDR3aa: CASSLVAGPQETQYF

v_gene: TRBV19
j_gene: TRBJ2-1
CDR3aa: CASSENRLAGGMNEQFF

v_gene: TRBV14
j_gene: TRBJ1-2
CDR3aa: CASSLGTYSYGYTF

v_gene: TRBV19
j_gene: TRBJ1-1
CDR3aa: CASSMLEGTGPNTEAFF

v_gene: TRBV27
j_gene: TRBJ1-1
CDR3aa: CASSWGTGGFEAFF

v_gene: TRBV27
j_gene: TRBJ1-2
CDR3aa: CASSYSAGRNGYTF

v_gene: TRBV29-1
j_gene: TRBJ1-2
CDR3aa: CSVPPTGLNYGYTF

v_gene: TRBV20-1
j_gene: TRBJ2-4
CDR3aa: CSARGFVSGTGVPNIQYF

v_gene: TRBV5-5
j_gene: TRBJ2-7
CDR3aa: CASTLGWAVTRRGEQYF

v_gene: TRBV11-3
j_gene: TRBJ2-3
CDR3aa: CASSFLVSGDTQYF

v_gene: TRBV15
j_gene: TRBJ2-7
CDR3aa: CATSRETTGVYEQYF

v_gene: TRBV6-2/TRBV6-3
j_gene: TRBJ2-7
CDR3aa: CASISERRDSSYEQYF

v_gene: TRBV19
j_gene: TRBJ2-7
CDR3aa: CASSTTTGGARDEQYF

v_gene: TRBV5-1
j_gene: TRBJ2-3
CDR3aa: CASGLLAGVPDTQYF

v_gene: TRBV6-1
j_gene: TRBJ2-1
CDR3aa: CASSEAGVVNEQFF

v_gene: TRBV27
j_gene: TRBJ1-1
CDR3aa: CASSIRGYTEAFF

v_gene: TRBV13
j_gene: TRBJ2-2
CDR3aa: CASSSGLARNTGELFF

v_gene: TRBV12-3/TRBV12-4
j_gene: TRBJ1-2
CDR3aa: CATADSSNYGYTF

v_gene: TRBV15
j_gene: TRBJ2-7
CDR3aa: CATSRDGGDSYEQYF

v_gene: TRBV5-6
j_gene: TRBJ2-7
CDR3aa: CASKIGGREQYF

v_gene: TRBV27
j_gene: TRBJ1-6
CDR3aa: CASSAGGISPLHF

v_gene: TRBV7-2
j_gene: TRBJ2-7
CDR3aa: CASSFSESYEQYF

v_gene: TRBV19
j_gene: TRBJ1-1
CDR3aa: CASSISGITEAFF

v_gene: TRBV6-1
j_gene: TRBJ1-6
CDR3aa: CASRKAEHTYNSPLHF

v_gene: TRBV19
j_gene: TRBJ2-2
CDR3aa: CASSRGEGTGELFF

v_gene: TRBV20-1
j_gene: TRBJ1-5
CDR3aa: CSASEERHPSNQPQHF

v_gene: TRBV6-2/TRBV6-3
j_gene: TRBJ1-2
CDR3aa: CASSFSVPPYGYTF

v_gene: TRBV10-3
j_gene: TRBJ1-2
CDR3aa: CAISEGGNYGYTF

v_gene: TRBV19
j_gene: TRBJ1-3
CDR3aa: CASSFLSGNTIYF

v_gene: TRBV6-1
j_gene: TRBJ1-2
CDR3aa: CASSSGTSNYGYTF

v_gene: TRBV27
j_gene: TRBJ1-2
CDR3aa: CASSPQGTAGYTF

v_gene: TRBV11-3
j_gene: TRBJ2-5
CDR3aa: CASIGDVGQETQYF

v_gene: TRBV29-1
j_gene: TRBJ1-2
CDR3aa: CSGQEDYGYTF

v_gene: TRBV27
j_gene: TRBJ2-5
CDR3aa: CASSFRQGVAETQYF

v_gene: TRBV19
j_gene: TRBJ2-1
CDR3aa: CASRKAGTGVEDEQFF

v_gene: TRBV18
j_gene: TRBJ1-1
CDR3aa: CASLPQTSTEAFF

v_gene: TRBV30
j_gene: TRBJ1-1
CDR3aa: CAWTTRRNTEAFF

v_gene: TRBV6-1
j_gene: TRBJ2-1
CDR3aa: CASSGRTGSYNEQFF

v_gene: TRBV5-4
j_gene: TRBJ2-1
CDR3aa: CASSLGLEQFF